The entry that follows covers one T cell receptor (beta chain) sequence. A much larger clone lies one base from this, so it may be a read error. The germline V gene encodes CDR1 SGDLS and CDR2 YYNGEE. CDR3 length: 15 residues. The source material, RNA transcripts, was used to amplify TCR beta CDR3 regions. First-round RT-PCR of the TCR CDR3 relied on the HTBI primer set. TCRdb recomputed calls from the multiplex PCR reads with MiXCR, one row per CDR3 protein. The table includes fewer than 250,000 distinct CDR3 sequences, 15% to 20% detected once. The entry originates in a study of T cells in Graves' hyperthyroidism and ophthalmopathy.

The gene calls are TRBV9 and TRBJ2-2, with D possibly TRBD2 on 5 matching bases. The source material was blood. The TCR sequence derives from a young woman with Graves' ophthalmopathy. CDR3 region: CASSVAGMNTGEPFF. CDR3 nucleotides: TGTGCCAGCAGCGTAGCCGGAATGAACACCGGGGAGCCGTTTTTT.